This T cell receptor beta chain appears in the sequencing data of a study of OX40 agonist ivuxolimab in advanced cancers. Sequenced by immunoSEQ multiplex PCR; TCRdb stores in-frame clones only, minus some. The sample carries around 65,000 clones, nearly 90% recorded once. Deletions cut 5 bases from V and 0 bases from J, with 11 bases between. This CDR3 is 16 amino acids long. Germline assignment: CDR1 SGHAT and CDR2 FQNNGV. The TCR originated in an adult with an advanced solid tumor such as melanoma, head and neck, liver or kidney cancer. The chain uses TRBV11-2 and TRBJ2-6, with D perhaps matching TRBD2 (5 bases). The starting material was CD4+ or CD8+ T cells sorted from blood, obtained in a trial of the OX40 agonist ivuxolimab. CDR3 loop: CASSTGIYSGANVLTF. Here the CDR3 DNA reads TGTGCCAGCAGCACCGGGATTTACTCTGGGGCCAACGTCCTGACTTTC.